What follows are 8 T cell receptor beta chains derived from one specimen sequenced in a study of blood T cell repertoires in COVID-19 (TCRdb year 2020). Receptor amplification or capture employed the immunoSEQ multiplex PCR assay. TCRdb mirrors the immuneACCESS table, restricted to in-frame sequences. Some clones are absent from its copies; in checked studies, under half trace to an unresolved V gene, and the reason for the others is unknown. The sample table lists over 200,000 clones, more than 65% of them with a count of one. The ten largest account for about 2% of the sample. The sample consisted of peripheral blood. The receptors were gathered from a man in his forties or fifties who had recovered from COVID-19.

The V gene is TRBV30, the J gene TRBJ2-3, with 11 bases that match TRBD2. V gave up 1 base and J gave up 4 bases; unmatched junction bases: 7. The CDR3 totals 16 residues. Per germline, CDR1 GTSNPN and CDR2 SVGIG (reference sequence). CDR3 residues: CAWSEGRLAGSDTQYF. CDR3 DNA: TGTGCCTGGAGTGAAGGGCGACTAGCGGGGTCAGATACGCAGTATTTT.

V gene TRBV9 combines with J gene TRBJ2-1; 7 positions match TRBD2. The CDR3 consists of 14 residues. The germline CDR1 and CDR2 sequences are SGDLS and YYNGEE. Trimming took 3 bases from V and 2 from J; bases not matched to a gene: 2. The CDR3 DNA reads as TGTGCCAGCAGCGCAAGCGGGACCTACAATGAGCAGTTCTTC. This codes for CASSASGTYNEQFF.

The CDR3 loop reads CASSTLPRGETEAFF. CDR3 coding DNA: TGTGCCAGCAGCACCCTGCCCAGGGGGGAGACTGAAGCTTTCTTT. The chain combines TRBV5-5 with TRBJ1-1, with 7 positions matching TRBD1. There are 15 residues in the CDR3. V shed 4 bases, J shed 5 bases, and the junction held 11 bases outside the gene matches. Germline-derived CDR1 and CDR2 are SGHKS and YYEKEE (reference sequence).

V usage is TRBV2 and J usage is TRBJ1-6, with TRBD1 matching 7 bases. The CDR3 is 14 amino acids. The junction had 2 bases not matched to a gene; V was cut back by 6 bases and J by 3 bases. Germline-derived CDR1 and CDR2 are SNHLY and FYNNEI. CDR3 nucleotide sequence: TGTGCCAGCAGCTGGGACAGCTATAATTCACCCCTCCACTTT. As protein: CASSWDSYNSPLHF.

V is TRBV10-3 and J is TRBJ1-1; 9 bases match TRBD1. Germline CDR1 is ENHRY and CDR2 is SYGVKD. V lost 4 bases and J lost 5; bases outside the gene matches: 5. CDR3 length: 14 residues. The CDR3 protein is CAISGDRVGTEAFF. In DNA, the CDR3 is TGTGCCATCAGTGGGGACAGGGTAGGGACTGAAGCTTTCTTT.

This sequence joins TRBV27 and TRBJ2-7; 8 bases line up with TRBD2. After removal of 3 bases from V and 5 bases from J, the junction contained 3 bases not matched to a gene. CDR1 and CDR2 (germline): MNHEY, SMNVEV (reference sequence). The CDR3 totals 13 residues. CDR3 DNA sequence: TGTGCCAGCAGTTTTCGGGAGGGCGACGAGCAGTACTTC. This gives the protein CASSFREGDEQYF.

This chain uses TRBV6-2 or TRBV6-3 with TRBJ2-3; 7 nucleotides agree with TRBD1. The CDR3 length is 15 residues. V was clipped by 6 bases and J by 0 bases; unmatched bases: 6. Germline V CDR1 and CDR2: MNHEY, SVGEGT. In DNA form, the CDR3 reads TGTGCCAGCAGCCCCGGACAGGCTAGCACAGATACGCAGTATTTT. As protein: CASSPGQASTDTQYF.

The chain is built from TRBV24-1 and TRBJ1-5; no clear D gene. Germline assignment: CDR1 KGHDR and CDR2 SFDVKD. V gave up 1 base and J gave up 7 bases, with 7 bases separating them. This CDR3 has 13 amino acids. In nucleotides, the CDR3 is TGTGCCACCAGTGATTTCTCCGGGCAGCCCCAGCATTTT. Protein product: CATSDFSGQPQHF.